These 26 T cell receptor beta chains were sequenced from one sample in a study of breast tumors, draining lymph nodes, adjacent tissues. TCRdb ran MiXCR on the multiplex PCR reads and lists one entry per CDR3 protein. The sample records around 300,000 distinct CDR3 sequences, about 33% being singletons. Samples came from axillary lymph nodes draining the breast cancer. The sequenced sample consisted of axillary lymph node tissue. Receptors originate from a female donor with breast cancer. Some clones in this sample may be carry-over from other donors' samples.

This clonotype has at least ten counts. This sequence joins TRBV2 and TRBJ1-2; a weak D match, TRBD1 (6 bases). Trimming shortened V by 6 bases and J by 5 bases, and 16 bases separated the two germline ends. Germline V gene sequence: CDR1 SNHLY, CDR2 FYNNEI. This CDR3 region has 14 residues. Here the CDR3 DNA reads TGTGCCAGCAGGGAGAGGACAGAAGTTTATGGCTACACCTTC. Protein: CASRERTEVYGYTF.

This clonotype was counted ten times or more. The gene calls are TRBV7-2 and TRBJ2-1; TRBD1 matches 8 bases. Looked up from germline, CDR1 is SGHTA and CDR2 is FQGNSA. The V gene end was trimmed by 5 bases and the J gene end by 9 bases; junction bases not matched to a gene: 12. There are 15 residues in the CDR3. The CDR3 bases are TGTGCCAGCAGCCCGGGGCAGGGGGCGCGCGGTGAGCAGTTCTTC. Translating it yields CASSPGQGARGEQFF.

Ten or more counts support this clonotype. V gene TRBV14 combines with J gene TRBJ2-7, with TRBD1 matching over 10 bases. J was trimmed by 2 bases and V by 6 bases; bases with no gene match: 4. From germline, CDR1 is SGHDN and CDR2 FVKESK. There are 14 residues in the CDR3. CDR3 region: CASSPGTGAYEQYF. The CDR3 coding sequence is TGTGCCAGCAGTCCCGGGACAGGGGCCTACGAGCAGTACTTC. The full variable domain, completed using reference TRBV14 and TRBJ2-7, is EAGVTQFPSHSVIEKGQTVTLRCDPISGHDNLYWYRRVMGKEIKFLLHFVKESKQDESGMPNNRFLAERTGGTYSTLKVQPAELEDSGVYFCASSPGTGAYEQYFGPGTRLTVT.

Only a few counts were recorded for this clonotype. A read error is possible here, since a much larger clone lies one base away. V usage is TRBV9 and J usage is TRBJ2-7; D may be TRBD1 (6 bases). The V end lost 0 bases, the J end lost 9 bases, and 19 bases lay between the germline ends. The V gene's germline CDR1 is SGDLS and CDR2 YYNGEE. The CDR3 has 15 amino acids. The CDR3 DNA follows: TGTGCCAGCAGCGTAGAGGGCAGGGGCTTAGGGGGGCAGTACTTC. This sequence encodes CASSVEGRGLGGQYF.

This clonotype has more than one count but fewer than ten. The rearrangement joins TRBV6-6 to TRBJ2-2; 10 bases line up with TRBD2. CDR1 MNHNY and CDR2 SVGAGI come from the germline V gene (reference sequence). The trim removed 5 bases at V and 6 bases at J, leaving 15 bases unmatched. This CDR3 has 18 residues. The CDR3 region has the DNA TGTGCCAGCAGTCCCCCAGGGCTAGCGGGAGCGCGGTCCGGGGAGCTGTTTTTT. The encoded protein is CASSPPGLAGARSGELFF.

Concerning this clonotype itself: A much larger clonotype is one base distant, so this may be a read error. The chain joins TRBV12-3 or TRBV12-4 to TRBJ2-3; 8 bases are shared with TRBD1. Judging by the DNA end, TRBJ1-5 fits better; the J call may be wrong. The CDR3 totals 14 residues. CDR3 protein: CASRGTSGTGTQHF. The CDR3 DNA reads TGTGCCAGCAGGGGGACTAGCGGGACAGGTACGCAGCATTTT.

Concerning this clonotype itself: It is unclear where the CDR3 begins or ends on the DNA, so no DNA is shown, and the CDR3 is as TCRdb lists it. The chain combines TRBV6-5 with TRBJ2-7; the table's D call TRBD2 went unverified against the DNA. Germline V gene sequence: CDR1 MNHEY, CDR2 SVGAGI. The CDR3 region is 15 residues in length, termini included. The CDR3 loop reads CASREVAGGTREQCF.

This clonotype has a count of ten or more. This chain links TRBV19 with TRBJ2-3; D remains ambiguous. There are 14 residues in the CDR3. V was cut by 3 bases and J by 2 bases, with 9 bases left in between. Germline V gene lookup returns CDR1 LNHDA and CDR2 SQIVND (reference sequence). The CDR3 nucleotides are TGTGCCAGTAGTATCGGGTTTTCCACAGATACGCAGTATTTT. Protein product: CASSIGFSTDTQYF. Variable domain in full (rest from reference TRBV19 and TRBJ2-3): DGGITQSPKYLFRKEGQNVTLSCEQNLNHDAMYWYRQDPGQGLRLIYYSQIVNDFQKGDIAEGYSVSREKKESFPLTVTSAQKNPTAFYLCASSIGFSTDTQYFGPGTRLTVL.

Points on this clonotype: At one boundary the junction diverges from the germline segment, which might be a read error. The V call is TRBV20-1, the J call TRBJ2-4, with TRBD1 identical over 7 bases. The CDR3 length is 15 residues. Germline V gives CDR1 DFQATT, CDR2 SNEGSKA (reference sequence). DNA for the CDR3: TGCAGTGCGCACCCGACAGGGCGTATAAGAGACATTCAGTGCTTC. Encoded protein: CSAHPTGRIRDIQCF.

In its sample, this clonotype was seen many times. The CDR3 spells CASSLERANTGELFF. For the CDR3, the DNA is TGCGCCAGCAGCTTGGAGCGGGCCAACACCGGGGAGCTGTTTTTT. J is TRBJ2-2 and V is TRBV5-1; a weak D match, TRBD2 (6 bases). This CDR3 has 15 amino acids. Germline CDR1 is SGHRS and CDR2 is YFSETQ. With 0 bases removed from V and 2 bases from J, the gap between germline ends came to 8 bases.

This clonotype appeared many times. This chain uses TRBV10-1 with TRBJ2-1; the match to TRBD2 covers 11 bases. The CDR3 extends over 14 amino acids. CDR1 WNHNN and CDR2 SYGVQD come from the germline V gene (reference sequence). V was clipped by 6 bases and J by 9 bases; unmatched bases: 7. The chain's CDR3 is CASSSTSGSVEQFF. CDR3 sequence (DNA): TGCGCCAGCAGCAGTACTAGCGGGAGTGTTGAGCAGTTCTTC.

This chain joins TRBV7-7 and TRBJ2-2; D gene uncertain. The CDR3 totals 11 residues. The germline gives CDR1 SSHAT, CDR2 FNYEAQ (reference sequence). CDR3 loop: CARDLIGELFF. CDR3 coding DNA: TGTGCTAGAGATCTGATCGGGGAGCTGTTTTTT.

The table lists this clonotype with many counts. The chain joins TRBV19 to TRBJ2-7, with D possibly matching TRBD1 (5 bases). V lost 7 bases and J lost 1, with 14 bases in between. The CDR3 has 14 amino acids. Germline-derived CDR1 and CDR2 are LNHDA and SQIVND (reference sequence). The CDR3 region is CASNRQGQSYEQYF. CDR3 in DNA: TGTGCCAGTAATCGGCAGGGTCAGTCCTACGAGCAGTACTTC.

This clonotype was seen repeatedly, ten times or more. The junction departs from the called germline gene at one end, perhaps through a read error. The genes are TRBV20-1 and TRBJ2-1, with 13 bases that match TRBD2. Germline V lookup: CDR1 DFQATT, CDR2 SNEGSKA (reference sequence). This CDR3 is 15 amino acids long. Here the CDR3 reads CSARDWGLAGSEGAF. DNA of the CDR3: TGCAGTGCTAGAGATTGGGGACTAGCGGGATCCGAGGGAGCCTTC.

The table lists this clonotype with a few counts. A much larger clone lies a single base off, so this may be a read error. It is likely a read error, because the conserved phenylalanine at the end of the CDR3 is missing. CDR3: CASSVRDQETQYL. The CDR3 DNA is TGTGCCAGCAGCGTCCGGGACCAAGAGACCCAGTACCTC. V and J are TRBV9 and TRBJ2-5; no definite D call. Germline CDR1 reads SGDLS; CDR2 reads YYNGEE. Deletions cut 2 bases from V and 0 bases from J, with 5 bases between. The CDR3 runs 13 residues.

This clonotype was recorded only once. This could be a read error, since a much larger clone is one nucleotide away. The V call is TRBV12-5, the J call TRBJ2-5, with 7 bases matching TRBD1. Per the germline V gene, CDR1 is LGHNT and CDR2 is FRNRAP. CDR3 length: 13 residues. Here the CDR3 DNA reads TGTACTAGTGGTGGGACAGTCCAAGAGACCCAGTACTTC. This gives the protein CTSGGTVQETQYF.

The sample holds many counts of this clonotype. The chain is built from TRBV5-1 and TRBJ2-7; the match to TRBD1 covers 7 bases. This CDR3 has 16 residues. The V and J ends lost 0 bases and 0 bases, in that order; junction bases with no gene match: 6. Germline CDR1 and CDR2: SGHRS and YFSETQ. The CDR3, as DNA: TGCGCCAGCAGCTTGGGCCTCCGGGACAGCTCCTACGAGCAGTACTTC. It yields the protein CASSLGLRDSSYEQYF.

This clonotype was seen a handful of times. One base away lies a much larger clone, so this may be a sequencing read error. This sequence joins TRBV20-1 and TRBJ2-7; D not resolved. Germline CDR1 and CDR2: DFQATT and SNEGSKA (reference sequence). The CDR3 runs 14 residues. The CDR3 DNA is TGCAGTGCTAGAGATCTAAAGGGTTCCTCCGAGCAGTACTTC. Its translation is CSARDLKGSSEQYF.

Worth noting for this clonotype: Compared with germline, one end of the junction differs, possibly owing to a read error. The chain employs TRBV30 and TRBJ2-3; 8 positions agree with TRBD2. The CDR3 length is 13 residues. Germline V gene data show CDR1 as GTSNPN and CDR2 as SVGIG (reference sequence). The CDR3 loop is CAWSELAEDTRYF. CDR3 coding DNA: TGTGCCTGGAGTGAACTAGCGGAAGATACGCGGTATTTT.

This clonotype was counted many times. CDR3 residues: CASSLPGQGSDTQYF. DNA of the CDR3: TGTGCCAGCAGCCTCCCGGGACAGGGCTCAGATACGCAGTATTTT. The chain uses TRBV9 and TRBJ2-3, with TRBD1 identical over 9 bases. The CDR3 is 15 amino acids. The V segment lost 4 bases and the J segment 4 bases; nucleotides outside the gene matches: 7. Germline V lookup: CDR1 SGDLS, CDR2 YYNGEE. The whole variable domain, filled in from reference TRBV9 and TRBJ2-3, reads DSGVTQTPKHLITATGQRVTLRCSPRSGDLSVYWYQQSLDQGLQFLIQYYNGEERAKGNILERFSAQQFPDLHSELNLSSLELGDSALYFCASSLPGQGSDTQYFGPGTRLTVL.

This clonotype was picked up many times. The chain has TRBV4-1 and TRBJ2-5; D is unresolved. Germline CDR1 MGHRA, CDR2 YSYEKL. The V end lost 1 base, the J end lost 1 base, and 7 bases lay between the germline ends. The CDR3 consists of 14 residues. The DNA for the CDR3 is TGCGCCAGCAGCCAAGTTCTTACCCAAGAGACCCAGTACTTC. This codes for CASSQVLTQETQYF.

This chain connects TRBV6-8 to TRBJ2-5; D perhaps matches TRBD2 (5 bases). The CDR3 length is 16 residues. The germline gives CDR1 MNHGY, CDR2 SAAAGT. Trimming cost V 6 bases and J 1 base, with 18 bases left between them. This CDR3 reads CASRTPGERCQETQYF. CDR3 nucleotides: TGTGCCAGCAGAACCCCCGGGGAGCGGTGCCAAGAGACCCAGTACTTC.

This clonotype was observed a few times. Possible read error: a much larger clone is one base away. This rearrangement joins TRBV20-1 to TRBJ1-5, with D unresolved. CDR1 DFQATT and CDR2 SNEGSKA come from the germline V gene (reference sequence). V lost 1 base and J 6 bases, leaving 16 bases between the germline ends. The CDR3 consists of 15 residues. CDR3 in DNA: TGCAGTGCTAGAGTGGTCGGACCCCACACTCAGCCCCAGCATTTT. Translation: CSARVVGPHTQPQHF.

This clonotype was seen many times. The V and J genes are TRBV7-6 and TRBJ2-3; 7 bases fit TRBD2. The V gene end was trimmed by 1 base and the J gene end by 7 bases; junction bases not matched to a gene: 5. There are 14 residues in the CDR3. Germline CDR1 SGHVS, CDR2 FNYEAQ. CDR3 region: CASSLEGGPYTQYF. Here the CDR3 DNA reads TGTGCCAGCAGCTTAGAGGGAGGGCCTTATACGCAGTATTTT.

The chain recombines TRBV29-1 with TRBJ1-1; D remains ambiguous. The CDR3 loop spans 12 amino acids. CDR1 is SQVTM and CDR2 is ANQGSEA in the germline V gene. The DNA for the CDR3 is TGCAGTGGGAATCCGGGCCCGGTTGAAGCTTTCTTT. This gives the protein CSGNPGPVEAFF.

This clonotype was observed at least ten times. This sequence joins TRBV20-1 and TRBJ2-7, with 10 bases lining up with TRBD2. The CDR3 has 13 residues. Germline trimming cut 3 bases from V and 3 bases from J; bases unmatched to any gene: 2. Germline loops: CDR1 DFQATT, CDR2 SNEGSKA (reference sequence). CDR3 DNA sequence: TGCAGTGCTAGTCCTAGCGGGAGCTACGAGCAGTACTTC. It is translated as CSASPSGSYEQYF.